This T cell receptor beta chain was observed in a study of CD4 T cell repertoires in COVID-19. Repertoires were generated with immunoSEQ multiplex PCR, while TCRdb's copy carries only in-frame clones and drops some. Here the sample spans more than 65,000 clones, under 90% being singletons. This clone was found once. This specimen consisted of CD4+ T cells from peripheral blood, obtained after recovery from COVID-19. The TCR originated in a human donor who had COVID-19.

The CDR3 DNA is TGTGCCAGCGGCCGAGAAGACCAAAAGCAGTTCTTC. It codes for CASGREDQKQFF. The rearrangement uses TRBV11-2 and TRBJ2-1; no firm D call. Trimming took off 8 bases at V and 11 bases at J, with 16 bases between the two ends. The CDR3 sequence is 12 residues long. Germline V gene lookup returns CDR1 SGHAT and CDR2 FQNNGV.